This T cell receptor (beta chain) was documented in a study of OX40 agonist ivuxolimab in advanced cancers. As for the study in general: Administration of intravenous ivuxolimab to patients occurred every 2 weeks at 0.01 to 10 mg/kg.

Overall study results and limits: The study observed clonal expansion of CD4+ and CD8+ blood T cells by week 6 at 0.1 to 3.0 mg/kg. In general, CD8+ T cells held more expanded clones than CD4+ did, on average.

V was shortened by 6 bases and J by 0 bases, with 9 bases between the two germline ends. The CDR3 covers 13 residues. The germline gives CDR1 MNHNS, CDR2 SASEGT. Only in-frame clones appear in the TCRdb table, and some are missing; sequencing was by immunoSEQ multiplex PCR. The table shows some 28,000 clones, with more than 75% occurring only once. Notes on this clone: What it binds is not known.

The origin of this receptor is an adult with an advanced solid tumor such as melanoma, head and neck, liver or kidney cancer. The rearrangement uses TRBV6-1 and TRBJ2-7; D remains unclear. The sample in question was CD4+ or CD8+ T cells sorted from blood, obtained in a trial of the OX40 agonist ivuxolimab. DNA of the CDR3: TGTGCCAGCAGAAAGGATCTCTCCTACGAGCAGTACTTC. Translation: CASRKDLSYEQYF.